The source of this T cell receptor beta chain is a study of T cell responses to AZD1222 COVID-19 vaccine (dated by TCRdb to the early 2020s). Background on the whole study: A total of 233 trial participants underwent TCR sequencing, of whom 200 to 220 received two doses of AZD1222 and around 25 received two doses of the MenACWY control vaccine. Enrollment into the trials was organized by age into subgroups of 18-55, 56-69 and 70-plus years, and those subgroups contained about 150, 27 and 61 TCR-sequenced participants, respectively.

To note about this clone: It lacks a known antigen. No per-base quality is available; no much larger clone lies one base away.

In light of the paper, this sample's time point label describes: sample from adult after SARS-CoV-2 infection, after symptom onset. A couple of convalescent COVID-19 patients, sampled after symptom onset from adults with prior SARS-CoV-2 infection, were also TCR-sequenced for comparison. The CDR3 regions of human TCRbeta chains were analyzed by immunosequencing. As for how the authors treated the data: Repertoire TCRs were checked for matches against a reference library of SARS-CoV-2-specific TCRs that had been generated using the MIRA antigen-specificity platform. Breadth was defined as the fraction of unique TCRs that were SARS-CoV-2-associated, and depth was defined as the fraction of total T cells that were SARS-CoV-2-associated. Using the MIRA data, each spike-specific TCR was assigned both to the spike region to which the TCR was reactive and to a CD4 or CD8 class. Log10-transformed breadth and depth values were compared by one-way ANOVA with Sidak's multiple comparisons tests. Sourced from immuneACCESS, this table was stored by TCRdb with only in-frame sequences that have V and J called. A share of the clones is absent; for the studies checked, an unresolved V gene accounts for under half, and the remainder has no known explanation. V and J calls and clone size are given by that table; D and trimming were obtained from the DNA. In this sample the table shows about 150,000 clones, roughly nine tenths of which occur a single time. The ten top clones hold just under 7% of the sample.

Findings and caveats that apply to the study as a whole: The 56-69-year group was small, and its depth increase did not reach significance, likely because of low power. CD4 TCRs associated with the vaccine covered the entire spike protein, and the dominant responses were in regions 160-218 and 743-854. Most participants were white British and females outnumbered males, and the authors suggested that clonal diversity may have been underestimated. Conclusions about previously exposed vaccinees are limited, since just five to seven AZD1222 recipients were seropositive for SARS-CoV-2 at baseline. No day 14 peak-response samples were available, so repertoires were characterized only after the peak T cell response. Reportedly, close to half of the unique spike-specific TCRs recognized epitopes lying outside the regions that are mutated in the B.1.351 and B.1.1.7 variants. Spike-specific TCR breadth and depth rose significantly after two AZD1222 doses compared with day 0 and with MenACWY recipients.

Reading from cysteine to phenylalanine, the CDR3 counts 15 amino acids. Just the 45-base CDR3 DNA is kept, in frame starting at base 1. Trimmed from V: 4 bases; trimmed from J: 8 bases; junction bases lacking a gene match: 10. CDR1 SGDLS and CDR2 YYNGEE were looked up in the germline V gene. The clonotype was recovered from an adult who had recovered from COVID-19. Recombination joined TRBV9 with TRBJ1-4, and 8 bases in between align with TRBD1. Sequences were derived from peripheral blood, sampled after recovery from COVID-19. The sequenced DNA: TGTGCCAGCAGCCCAACAGGGGGAATCGGGGAAAAACTGTTTTTT. This sequence encodes CASSPTGGIGEKLFF. With the rest looked up from the reference TRBV9 and TRBJ1-4 genes rather than sequenced, the full variable domain is DSGVTQTPKHLITATGQRVTLRCSPRSGDLSVYWYQQSLDQGLQFLIQYYNGEERAKGNILERFSAQQFPDLHSELNLSSLELGDSALYFCASSPTGGIGEKLFFGSGTQLSVL.